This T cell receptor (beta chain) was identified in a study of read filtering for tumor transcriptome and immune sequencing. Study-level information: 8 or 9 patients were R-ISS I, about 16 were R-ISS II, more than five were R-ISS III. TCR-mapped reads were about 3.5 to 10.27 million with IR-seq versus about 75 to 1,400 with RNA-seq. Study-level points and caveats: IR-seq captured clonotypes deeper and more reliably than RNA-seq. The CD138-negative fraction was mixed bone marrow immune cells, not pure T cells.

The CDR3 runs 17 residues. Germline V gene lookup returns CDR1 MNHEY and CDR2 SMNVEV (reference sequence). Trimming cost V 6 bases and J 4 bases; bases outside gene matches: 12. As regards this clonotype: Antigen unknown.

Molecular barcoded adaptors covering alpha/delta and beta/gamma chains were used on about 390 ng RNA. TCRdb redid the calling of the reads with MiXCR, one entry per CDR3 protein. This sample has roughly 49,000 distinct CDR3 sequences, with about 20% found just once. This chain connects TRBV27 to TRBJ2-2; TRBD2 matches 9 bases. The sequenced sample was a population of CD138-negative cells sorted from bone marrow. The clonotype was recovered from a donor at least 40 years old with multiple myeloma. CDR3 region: CASRRLAVGPGTGELFF. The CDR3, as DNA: TGTGCCAGCAGAAGACTAGCGGTAGGGCCGGGCACCGGGGAGCTGTTTTTT.